Below, 18 T cell receptor beta chains from the same sample are listed, as sequenced in a study of blood T cell repertoires in COVID-19. The assay was immunoSEQ multiplex PCR, and TCRdb's table has in-frame clones only and misses some. Of 150,000 to 200,000 clones listed, approximately 88% are singletons. Input material: peripheral blood. These TCRs come from a man in his fifties or sixties with acute or convalescent COVID-19.

V is TRBV18 and J is TRBJ1-3; D is perhaps TRBD1 (6 bases). Deletions cut 6 bases from V and 4 bases from J, with 19 bases between. Per germline, CDR1 KGHSH and CDR2 LQKENI. The CDR3 has 16 residues. The DNA of the CDR3 is TGTGCCAGCTCTCCAACCTATCGGCAGGGGGGAAACACCATATATTTT. Encoded protein: CASSPTYRQGGNTIYF.

The chain has TRBV5-6 and TRBJ2-7; perhaps TRBD2 as D (6 bases). V was clipped by 5 bases and J by 3 bases, with 18 bases between them. The CDR3 sequence is 15 residues long. Per the germline V gene, CDR1 is SGHDT and CDR2 is YYEEEE. The CDR3 DNA sequence: TGTGCCAGCAGTGTCACCGGGACTCTCTTCTACGAGCAGTACTTC. Protein product: CASSVTGTLFYEQYF.

Turning to this clone: One end of the junction varies from germline; a read error may be responsible. The rearrangement joins TRBV30 to TRBJ1-1, with D possibly being TRBD1 (5 bases). Germline loops: CDR1 GTSNPN, CDR2 SVGIG (reference sequence). CDR3 length: 12 residues. CDR3: CAGRPGVAEAFF. The CDR3 coding sequence is TGTGCCGGGAGACCGGGGGTCGCTGAAGCTTTCTTT.

This sequence joins TRBV4-1 and TRBJ1-4; maybe TRBD1 (6 bases). The germline V gene encodes CDR1 MGHRA and CDR2 YSYEKL. V lost 1 base to trimming and J lost 4 bases, with 13 bases between them. The length of the CDR3 is 16 residues. The CDR3 loop reads CASSQGTARGNEKLFF. DNA for the CDR3: TGCGCCAGCAGCCAAGGGACAGCTAGGGGTAATGAAAAACTGTTTTTT.

This clone was observed a few times. The chain links TRBV3-1 (or the pseudogene TRBV3-2) to TRBJ1-1; D ambiguous. Trimming cost V 1 base and J 0 bases, with 15 bases left between them. Per the germline V gene, CDR1 is LGHDT and CDR2 is YNNKEL (reference sequence). CDR3 length: 17 residues. CDR3 nucleotide sequence: TGTGCCAGCAGCCAAGGCGGACTGGCACGATTGAACACTGAAGCTTTCTTT. Amino acid sequence: CASSQGGLARLNTEAFF.

This rearrangement joins TRBV5-1 to TRBJ2-1; D may be TRBD1 (5 bases). Germline assignment: CDR1 SGHRS and CDR2 YFSETQ. With 0 bases removed from V and 1 base from J, the gap between germline ends came to 8 bases. The CDR3 loop spans 15 amino acids. The CDR3 bases are TGCGCCAGCAGCTTGGGGGGCCAATCCTACAATGAGCAGTTCTTC. Translation gives CASSLGGQSYNEQFF.

The J gene is TRBJ2-7, the V gene TRBV6-5; the D is unclear. The CDR3 is 14 amino acids. Between the trimmed V and J ends, which lost 8 bases and 0 bases, there was a span of 14 bases. Germline CDR1 and CDR2: MNHEY and SVGAGI. Here the CDR3 reads CASLDRRSSYEQYF. The CDR3 DNA is TGTGCCAGCCTCGACCGACGGAGCTCCTACGAGCAGTACTTC.

The chain uses TRBV25-1 and TRBJ1-3; D not certain. CDR3 length equals 18 residues. Per the germline V gene, CDR1 is MGHDK and CDR2 is SYGVNS. The V gene lost 2 bases and the J gene lost 0 bases, with 17 bases spanning the gap. The CDR3: CASSENVRRGLSGNTIYF. Written as DNA, the CDR3 is TGTGCCAGCAGTGAAAATGTCCGACGGGGTCTCTCTGGAAACACCATATATTTT.

The chain recombines TRBV6-2 or TRBV6-3 with TRBJ2-7, with D tentatively TRBD1 (6 bases). This CDR3 is 14 amino acids long. Germline loops: CDR1 MNHEY, CDR2 SVGEGT. Trimming left V 6 bases short and J 6 bases short, with 18 bases between. CDR3 sequence reads: CASSYVAGASEQYF. The DNA for the CDR3 is TGTGCCAGCAGCTATGTAGCAGGGGCCTCCGAGCAGTACTTC.

This clone was observed a handful of times. The chain is built from TRBV2 and TRBJ1-4, with 8 bases lining up with TRBD1. The CDR3 is 18 residues long. The V gene's germline CDR1 is SNHLY and CDR2 FYNNEI. V trimming: 6 bases; J trimming: 1 base; junction bases outside the gene matches: 13. The CDR3 bases are TGTGCCAGCAGGCCCCCCAGGGGGCTCAAAGGAACTAATGAAAAACTGTTTTTT. Translating it yields CASRPPRGLKGTNEKLFF.

This clone occurred a few times. The chain employs TRBV30 and TRBJ1-1, with D tentatively TRBD1 (6 bases). The germline CDR1 and CDR2 sequences are GTSNPN and SVGIG (reference sequence). CDR3 length equals 15 residues. The ends were cut back, 3 bases at V and 1 base at J, with 15 bases in the middle. The CDR3 nucleotides are TGTGCCTGGAGACCCCCCCTCAGGGGGAACACTGAAGCTTTCTTT. Translation: CAWRPPLRGNTEAFF.

The chain uses TRBV9 and TRBJ2-3; 11 nucleotides match TRBD2. V gave up 4 bases and J gave up 1 base; unmatched junction bases: 5. Looked up from germline, CDR1 is SGDLS and CDR2 is YYNGEE. The CDR3 length is 16 residues. Here the CDR3 DNA reads TGTGCCAGCAGCCTTAGCGGGGGGGCCCGCACAGATACGCAGTATTTT. This translates into CASSLSGGARTDTQYF.

This chain links TRBV5-8 with TRBJ2-3; TRBD2 agrees at 10 bases. This CDR3 spans 15 amino acids. Germline loops: CDR1 SGHTS, CDR2 YDEGEE. Trimming at V came to 3 bases and at J to 5 bases, leaving 6 bases not matched to a gene. The DNA of the CDR3 is TGTGCCAGCAGCTCCCAGCGGGGGGGGGTAGATACGCAGTATTTT. Amino acid sequence: CASSSQRGGVDTQYF.

The rearrangement links TRBV19 to TRBJ1-3, with D perhaps matching TRBD1 (6 bases). CDR3 length: 16 residues. CDR1 and CDR2 from the germline V gene are LNHDA and SQIVND (reference sequence). Deletions cut 8 bases from V and 0 bases from J, with 17 bases between. DNA for the CDR3: TGTGCCAGTCACGCGACAGGAGCAGGCTCTGGAAACACCATATATTTT. Its protein product is CASHATGAGSGNTIYF. Looking up the rest from reference TRBV19 and TRBJ1-3 gives the full variable domain: DGGITQSPKYLFRKEGQNVTLSCEQNLNHDAMYWYRQDPGQGLRLIYYSQIVNDFQKGDIAEGYSVSREKKESFPLTVTSAQKNPTAFYLCASHATGAGSGNTIYFGEGSWLTVV.

The chain is built from TRBV5-6 and TRBJ1-2, with 8 nucleotides matching TRBD1. With 3 bases clipped from V and 3 bases from J, the junction kept 7 bases outside the gene matches. In germline, CDR1 is SGHDT, CDR2 YYEEEE. This CDR3 contains 15 residues. The CDR3 sequence: CASSSIKQGDYGYTF. DNA for the CDR3: TGTGCCAGCAGCTCAATAAAACAGGGGGACTATGGCTACACCTTC.

This clone came up once. V gene TRBV19 combines with J gene TRBJ1-5; unclear D gene. This CDR3 spans 12 amino acids. CDR1 is LNHDA, CDR2 SQIVND, per germline (reference sequence). V was shortened by 3 bases and J by 7 bases, with 7 bases between the two germline ends. The CDR3 bases are TGTGCCAGTAGTATCCCGGGGCAGCCCCAGCATTTT. Translating it yields CASSIPGQPQHF. Looking up the rest from reference TRBV19 and TRBJ1-5 gives the full variable domain: DGGITQSPKYLFRKEGQNVTLSCEQNLNHDAMYWYRQDPGQGLRLIYYSQIVNDFQKGDIAEGYSVSREKKESFPLTVTSAQKNPTAFYLCASSIPGQPQHFGDGTRLSIL.

J is TRBJ1-4 and V is TRBV2, with D uncertain. The CDR3 is 13 residues long. Germline V CDR1 and CDR2: SNHLY, FYNNEI. V dropped 3 bases and J dropped 5 bases, with 7 bases sitting between them. The DNA of the CDR3 is TGTGCCAGCAGTGATCTCTCCAATGAAAAACTGTTTTTT. This codes for CASSDLSNEKLFF.

This chain connects TRBV30 to TRBJ2-7; unclear D gene. The length of the CDR3 is 12 residues. V was cut by 2 bases and J by 5 bases, with 10 bases left in between. In germline, CDR1 is GTSNPN, CDR2 SVGIG (reference sequence). The CDR3 DNA is TGTGCCTGGAGTCAAAGCGTGCACGAGCAGTACTTC. Translation: CAWSQSVHEQYF.